This TCR beta chain was observed in a study of cytomegalovirus exposure and HLA in healthy donors. The wider study: Both the 120 validation repertoires and the roughly 620 first-cohort repertoires used the same platform, as reported by a later analysis. General study findings and limits: 164 TCR beta chains were listed as cytomegalovirus-associated.

A remark on this clone: What it binds is not known.

Repertoires were generated with immunoSEQ multiplex PCR, while TCRdb's copy carries only in-frame clones and drops some. The sample includes 71,000 or so clones, around 94% of them seen just once. The source material was PBMCs. This TCR derives from a woman aged 18 to 35 in good health and CMV-seropositive.

The CDR3 DNA follows: TGTGCCAGCAAGAGACAGAACACTGAAGCTTTCTTT. It codes for CASKRQNTEAFF. The gene calls are TRBV6-1 and TRBJ1-1; D call uncertain. Germline V gene lookup returns CDR1 MNHNS and CDR2 SASEGT. This CDR3 is built from 12 residues. Deletions cut 7 bases from V and 1 base from J, with 7 bases between.